This T cell receptor beta chain was observed in a study of shared clonotypes between healthy human individuals. Study-level information: Serving as donors were two women and a few men, whose ages spanned 18 to 49.

To note about this clone: As yet, its antigen is unknown.

Germline V gene sequence: CDR1 SNHLY, CDR2 FYNNEI. This CDR3 contains 13 residues. The V end was cut by 8 bases, the J end by 6 bases, with 17 bases between. There were only Caucasian adults among the donors, and all lived in Nashville, Tennessee. Profiling relied on immunoSEQ multiplex PCR, and the TCRdb table lists in-frame clones only, not all of them. The profile shows 2,500,000 or so clones, around 90% of them singletons. Findings of the study overall: Although depth was large, rarefaction showed that sequencing of the sorted subsets was incomplete.

The sample comprised naive CD4+ T cells from PBMCs. The subset denotes: CD45RA+ positively selected. The chain links TRBV2 to TRBJ2-7; TRBD1 might be the D (5 bases). The receptor comes from a man aged 18 to 29 in good health. Some clones in this sample may be carry-over from other donors' samples. The CDR3 loop is CASGVAGSGEQYF. CDR3 DNA sequence: TGTGCCAGCGGGGTGGCAGGGTCCGGCGAGCAGTACTTC. Drawing the rest from reference TRBV2 and TRBJ2-7, the complete variable domain is EPEVTQTPSHQVTQMGQEVILRCVPISNHLYFYWYRQILGQKVEFLVSFYNNEISEKSEIFDDQFSVERPDGSNFTLKIRSTKLEDSAMYFCASGVAGSGEQYFGPGTRLTVT.